The 32 T cell receptor beta chains listed next were all sequenced from one sample in a study of cytomegalovirus exposure and HLA in healthy donors. Amplification used 60 Vbeta primers and 13 Jbeta primers. The method was immunoSEQ multiplex PCR; TCRdb's version includes in-frame clones alone and lacks a portion of them. The sample yields about 180,000 clones, roughly 87% seen once. Specimen: PBMCs. The receptor set was obtained from a man aged 40-55 years in good health and CMV-seronegative.

J is TRBJ1-5 and V is TRBV27; no firm D call. This CDR3 comprises 14 residues. Trimming cost V 0 bases and J 4 bases, with 7 bases left between them. Germline values: CDR1 MNHEY, CDR2 SMNVEV (reference sequence). CDR3 amino acids: CASSLSGRNQPQHF. CDR3 in DNA: TGTGCCAGCAGTTTATCTGGCCGAAATCAGCCCCAGCATTTT.

The J gene is TRBJ2-2, the V gene TRBV5-4; 7 nucleotides agree with TRBD2. CDR3 size: 15 residues. Germline CDR1 is SGHNT and CDR2 is YYREEE (reference sequence). The trim removed 2 bases at V and 2 bases at J, leaving 3 bases unmatched. The CDR3 reads CASSFTGGNTGELFF. The CDR3 DNA follows: TGTGCCAGCAGCTTCACGGGGGGAAACACCGGGGAGCTGTTTTTT.

V and J are TRBV5-4 and TRBJ2-2; the D gene is possibly TRBD2 (5 bases). In germline, CDR1 is SGHNT, CDR2 YYREEE (reference sequence). Between the trimmed V and J ends, which lost 0 bases and 0 bases, there was a span of 9 bases. The CDR3 length is 16 residues. CDR3: CASSLGGSANTGELFF. The CDR3 nucleotides are TGTGCCAGCAGCTTGGGAGGGTCAGCGAACACCGGGGAGCTGTTTTTT.

The chain uses TRBV6-5 and TRBJ1-2; TRBD1 might be the D (6 bases). Trimming removed 5 bases at V and 6 bases at J, with 19 bases between. The CDR3 totals 15 residues. Germline CDR1 reads MNHEY; CDR2 reads SVGAGI. In nucleotides, the CDR3 is TGTGCCAGCAGTACGACCGGGACACCAGTCCATGGCTACACCTTC. Translation: CASSTTGTPVHGYTF.

This rearrangement joins TRBV9 to TRBJ2-1; tentatively, D is TRBD2 (6 bases). Germline CDR1 reads SGDLS; CDR2 reads YYNGEE. The CDR3 runs to 19 residues. V lost 0 bases, J lost 0 bases, and 19 bases lay in between. The CDR3 DNA follows: TGTGCCAGCAGCGTAGACGGGGGTTCCCCGTTTAGCTCCTACAATGAGCAGTTCTTC. Translating it yields CASSVDGGSPFSSYNEQFF.

The chain joins TRBV2 to TRBJ1-1; D gene ambiguous. Germline V lookup: CDR1 SNHLY, CDR2 FYNNEI. V lost 6 bases, J lost 1 base, and 6 bases lay in between. The CDR3 runs to 12 residues. DNA of the CDR3: TGTGCCAGCAGGGGCCAGAACACTGAAGCTTTCTTT. This gives the protein CASRGQNTEAFF.

This clone has just one count. The chain recombines TRBV7-3 with TRBJ2-5, with a weak D call TRBD1 (5 bases). Germline CDR1 is SGHTA and CDR2 is FQGTGA. The CDR3 is 15 residues long. Trimming cost V 2 bases and J 2 bases, with 12 bases left between them. CDR3 nucleotide sequence: TGTGCCAGCAGCTTAGGGGCAGGTTTACAAGAGACCCAGTACTTC. It yields the protein CASSLGAGLQETQYF.

CDR3 sequence: CASSISEDEQFF. CDR3 in DNA: TGTGCCAGTAGTATAAGCGAGGATGAGCAGTTCTTC. The rearrangement links TRBV19 to TRBJ2-1, with no clear D. CDR1 and CDR2 (germline): LNHDA, SQIVND (reference sequence). V lost 2 bases and J lost 8, with 7 bases in between. The CDR3 runs 12 residues.

The V gene is TRBV7-2, the J gene TRBJ2-7; tentatively, D is TRBD2 (7 bases). Germline V gene lookup returns CDR1 SGHTA and CDR2 FQGNSA. CDR3 size: 15 residues. V gave up 8 bases and J gave up 0 bases, with 17 bases separating them. CDR3 in DNA: TGTGCCAGCCATGGGGGCGGGAGCCTCTCCTACGAGCAGTACTTC. Amino acid sequence: CASHGGGSLSYEQYF.

The chain recombines TRBV19 with TRBJ1-2; D is uncertain. Germline V gene sequence: CDR1 LNHDA, CDR2 SQIVND (reference sequence). Deletions cut 3 bases from V and 4 bases from J, with 9 bases between. The length of the CDR3 is 13 residues. Written as DNA, the CDR3 is TGTGCCAGTAGTATGTTGAGAACCTATGGCTACACCTTC. This translates into CASSMLRTYGYTF.

This clone appeared a few times. The rearrangement uses TRBV19 and TRBJ1-2; no reliable D call. Between the trimmed V and J ends, which lost 3 bases and 4 bases, there was a span of 18 bases. Germline lookup yields CDR1 LNHDA and CDR2 SQIVND (reference sequence). This CDR3 has 16 amino acids. The CDR3 reads CASSIMADWRSYGYTF. DNA of the CDR3: TGTGCCAGTAGTATCATGGCGGATTGGAGAAGCTATGGCTACACCTTC.

This chain uses TRBV29-1 with TRBJ2-7, with TRBD1 as a possible D gene (6 bases). Trimming took 7 bases from V and 2 from J, leaving 18 bases between them. There are 14 residues in the CDR3. The germline gives CDR1 SQVTM, CDR2 ANQGSEA. CDR3: CSAVGQPPTYEQYF. The CDR3 region has the DNA TGCAGCGCCGTTGGACAGCCGCCCACCTACGAGCAGTACTTC.

The chain links TRBV9 to TRBJ1-4; the D gene is possibly TRBD1 (6 bases). Per the germline V gene, CDR1 is SGDLS and CDR2 is YYNGEE. This CDR3 has 15 amino acids. V was clipped by 0 bases and J by 7 bases, with 13 bases between them. CDR3 region: CASSVEQGRSEKLFF. DNA of the CDR3: TGTGCCAGCAGCGTAGAACAGGGAAGGAGTGAAAAACTGTTTTTT.

V gene TRBV6-5 combines with J gene TRBJ2-1; D unclear. V was cut by 0 bases and J by 6 bases, with 15 bases left in between. The germline V gene encodes CDR1 MNHEY and CDR2 SVGAGI. The CDR3 spans 16 residues. The CDR3 protein is CASSYSNIRMSNEQFF. For the CDR3, the DNA is TGTGCCAGCAGTTACTCGAATATCAGGATGAGCAATGAGCAGTTCTTC.

The V call is TRBV6-5, the J call TRBJ2-3, with 8 nucleotides matching TRBD1. The CDR3 extends over 16 amino acids. Losses at the gene ends were 0 bases for V and 2 bases for J; bases not matched to a gene: 4. Looked up from germline, CDR1 is MNHEY and CDR2 is SVGAGI. CDR3 nucleotide sequence: TGTGCCAGCAGTTACTCGGGGACAGGAGCCACAGATACGCAGTATTTT. Its protein is CASSYSGTGATDTQYF.

This sequence joins TRBV28 and TRBJ2-5; maybe TRBD2 (6 bases). CDR1 and CDR2 from the germline V gene are MDHEN and SYDVKM. The CDR3 contains 15 residues. Trimming left V 8 bases short and J 2 bases short, with 18 bases between. The CDR3 spells CASGRRGPGQETQYF. For the CDR3, the DNA is TGTGCCAGCGGTAGGCGGGGACCAGGACAAGAGACCCAGTACTTC. The full variable domain, its missing parts supplied by reference TRBV28 and TRBJ2-5, is DVKVTQSSRYLVKRTGEKVFLECVQDMDHENMFWYRQDPGLGLRLIYFSYDVKMKEKGDIPEGYSVSREKKERFSLILESASTNQTSMYLCASGRRGPGQETQYFGPGTRLLVL.

V usage is TRBV6-5 and J usage is TRBJ2-7, with 9 bases aligning to TRBD1. J gave up 2 bases and V 2 bases, and 4 bases lay outside the gene matches. This CDR3 has 15 amino acids. Germline CDR1 reads MNHEY; CDR2 reads SVGAGI. The CDR3 is CASSYKRQGAYEQYF. The CDR3 DNA reads TGTGCCAGCAGTTACAAGAGACAGGGGGCCTACGAGCAGTACTTC.

This clone has more than one count but fewer than ten. The rearrangement uses TRBV20-1 and TRBJ1-1; no clear D gene. The V gene's germline CDR1 is DFQATT and CDR2 SNEGSKA (reference sequence). There are 11 residues in the CDR3. V lost 3 bases and J 7 bases, leaving 9 bases between the germline ends. The CDR3 coding sequence is TGCAGTGCTAGGAGGTCGATTGAAGCTTTCTTT. Its protein is CSARRSIEAFF.

This chain links TRBV18 with TRBJ2-7; 8 nucleotides line up with TRBD1. V shed 3 bases, J shed 0 bases, and the junction held 1 base outside the gene matches. The CDR3 is 14 residues long. CDR1 is KGHSH and CDR2 is LQKENI in the germline V gene. CDR3 residues: CASSPGQASYEQYF. Here the CDR3 DNA reads TGTGCCAGCTCACCGGGACAGGCCTCCTACGAGCAGTACTTC.

The rearrangement uses TRBV14 and TRBJ2-5, with D perhaps TRBD1 (6 bases). Trimming cost V 1 base and J 6 bases, with 15 bases left between them. Germline CDR1 is SGHDN and CDR2 is FVKESK. The CDR3 contains 15 residues. CDR3 DNA: TGTGCCAGCAGCCAAGGGACAGCGGACACCCAGACCCAGTACTTC. It specifies CASSQGTADTQTQYF.

This chain connects TRBV4-2 to TRBJ2-1; TRBD2 is a possible D gene (5 bases). CDR1 is LGHNA and CDR2 is YNFKEQ in the germline V gene. CDR3 size: 18 residues. V was trimmed by 0 bases and J by 6 bases, leaving 21 bases between them. The CDR3, as DNA: TGTGCCAGCAGCCAAGATGCGGGCTCTCCTACCAATAGCAATGAGCAGTTCTTC. The encoded protein is CASSQDAGSPTNSNEQFF.

Only a few counts were recorded for this clone. The chain's CDR3 is CASSLSGTGVYNEQFF. CDR3 DNA: TGTGCCAGCAGTTTAAGTGGGACAGGGGTGTACAATGAGCAGTTCTTC. J is TRBJ2-1 and V is TRBV28; 10 nucleotides agree with TRBD1. The CDR3 runs to 16 residues. Germline V CDR1 and CDR2: MDHEN, SYDVKM. V was pared by 2 bases and J by 4 bases, with 5 bases of the junction left unmatched.

This chain uses TRBV28 with TRBJ1-2; TRBD1 is a possible D gene (5 bases). V lost 2 bases, J lost 4 bases, and 11 bases lay in between. The CDR3 is made up of 14 amino acids. Germline loops: CDR1 MDHEN, CDR2 SYDVKM. This chain's CDR3 is CASSLVRRGYGYTF. The CDR3 DNA sequence: TGTGCCAGCAGTTTAGTCCGAAGGGGCTATGGCTACACCTTC.

The CDR3 is CASRRFETGGNEKLFF. In nucleotides, the CDR3 is TGTGCCAGCAGGCGGTTTGAGACAGGGGGAAATGAAAAACTGTTTTTT. The V and J genes are TRBV5-4 and TRBJ1-4; 9 nucleotides agree with TRBD1. CDR1 and CDR2 (germline): SGHNT, YYREEE (reference sequence). CDR3 length equals 16 residues. V lost 5 bases and J lost 5; bases outside the gene matches: 10.

The chain recombines TRBV6-1 with TRBJ2-7; 7 bases fit TRBD2. V dropped 10 bases and J dropped 4; count of bases not matched to a gene: 4. The V gene's germline CDR1 is MNHNS and CDR2 SASEGT. This CDR3 comprises 11 residues. The CDR3 DNA follows: TGTGCCATGGGGGGGGGTTACGAGCAGTACTTC. Protein sequence: CAMGGGYEQYF.

The chain links TRBV19 to TRBJ2-7; 7 bases align to TRBD1. J was trimmed by 5 bases and V by 7 bases; bases with no gene match: 11. The CDR3 is 14 residues long. CDR1 is LNHDA and CDR2 is SQIVND in the germline V gene (reference sequence). CDR3 in DNA: TGTGCCAGTACCCTCGGGACAGCGAGCGACGAGCAGTACTTC. It specifies CASTLGTASDEQYF.

This clone has just one count. The V and J genes are TRBV30 and TRBJ2-7; D remains unclear. This CDR3 region has 13 residues. Germline V gene data show CDR1 as GTSNPN and CDR2 as SVGIG (reference sequence). Trimming shortened V by 0 bases and J by 2 bases, and 8 bases separated the two germline ends. In DNA, the CDR3 is TGTGCCTGGAGTGTAAATGCGGCCTACGAGCAGTACTTC. It yields the protein CAWSVNAAYEQYF.

This chain uses TRBV7-2 with TRBJ2-1; D perhaps matches TRBD2 (6 bases). Germline V gene lookup returns CDR1 SGHTA and CDR2 FQGNSA. This CDR3 has 14 amino acids. V lost 1 base, J lost 8 bases, and 12 bases lay in between. CDR3 protein: CASSLGGTRDEQFF. CDR3 nucleotide sequence: TGTGCCAGCAGCTTAGGGGGGACTCGGGATGAGCAGTTCTTC.

The chain links TRBV19 to TRBJ1-2; 8 bases align to TRBD1. Per the germline V gene, CDR1 is LNHDA and CDR2 is SQIVND (reference sequence). The CDR3 has 13 residues. Trimming at V came to 8 bases and at J to 5 bases, leaving 7 bases not matched to a gene. The DNA of the CDR3 is TGTGCCAGTTCGGACAGGGCCACGTATGGCTACACCTTC. Translation gives CASSDRATYGYTF.

The rearrangement uses TRBV28 and TRBJ1-4, with no clear D. This CDR3 has 13 residues. The V and J ends lost 7 bases and 7 bases respectively, with 13 bases between them. Germline lookup yields CDR1 MDHEN and CDR2 SYDVKM. In DNA form, the CDR3 reads TGTGCCAGCACTTCGGGAGGCGGTGAAAAACTGTTTTTT. The encoded protein is CASTSGGGEKLFF.

This clone was detected once. The J gene is TRBJ1-3, the V gene TRBV7-8, with a possible D match to TRBD1 (6 bases). Germline-derived CDR1 and CDR2 are SGHVS and FQNEAQ. Trimming took 5 bases from V and 3 from J, leaving 14 bases between them. The CDR3 extends over 15 amino acids. The chain's CDR3 is CASSQAGGSGNTIYF. CDR3 bases: TGTGCCAGCAGCCAAGCGGGGGGCAGTGGAAACACCATATATTTT.

This clone was counted only a few times. The chain combines TRBV10-3 with TRBJ1-2; 8 bases fit TRBD1. The CDR3 contains 14 residues. V dropped 3 bases and J dropped 8; count of bases not matched to a gene: 8. The germline gives CDR1 ENHRY, CDR2 SYGVKD. CDR3 DNA sequence: TGTGCCATCAGTGACCGGCGGGACAGGTTAGGCTACACCTTC. Amino acid sequence: CAISDRRDRLGYTF.